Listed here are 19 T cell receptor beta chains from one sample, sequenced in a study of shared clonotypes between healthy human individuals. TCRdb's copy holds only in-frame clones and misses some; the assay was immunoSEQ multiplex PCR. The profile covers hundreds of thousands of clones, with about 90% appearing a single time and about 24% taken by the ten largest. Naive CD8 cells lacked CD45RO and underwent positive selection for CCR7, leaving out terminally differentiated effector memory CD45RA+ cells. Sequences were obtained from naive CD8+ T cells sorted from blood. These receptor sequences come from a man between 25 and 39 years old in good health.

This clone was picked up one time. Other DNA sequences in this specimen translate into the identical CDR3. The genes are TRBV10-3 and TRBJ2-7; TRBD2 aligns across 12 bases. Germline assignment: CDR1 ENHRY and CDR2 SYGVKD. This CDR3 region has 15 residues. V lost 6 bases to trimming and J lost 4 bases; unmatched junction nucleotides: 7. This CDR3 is CAIRETSGSLYEQYF. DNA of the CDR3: TGTGCCATCAGGGAGACTAGCGGGAGTCTTTACGAGCAGTACTTC.

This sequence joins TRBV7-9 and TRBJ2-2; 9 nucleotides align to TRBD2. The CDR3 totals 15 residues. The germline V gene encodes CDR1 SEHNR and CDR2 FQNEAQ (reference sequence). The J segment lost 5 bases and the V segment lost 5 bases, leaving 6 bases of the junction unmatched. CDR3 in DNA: TGTGCCAGCAGCGATAGCGGGAGCGGGACCGGGGAGCTGTTTTTT. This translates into CASSDSGSGTGELFF.

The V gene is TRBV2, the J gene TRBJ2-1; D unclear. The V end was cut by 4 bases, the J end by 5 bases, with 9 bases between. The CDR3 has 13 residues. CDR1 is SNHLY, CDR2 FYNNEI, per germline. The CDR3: CASSGYFDNEQFF. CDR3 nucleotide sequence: TGTGCCAGCAGTGGCTATTTTGACAATGAGCAGTTCTTC.

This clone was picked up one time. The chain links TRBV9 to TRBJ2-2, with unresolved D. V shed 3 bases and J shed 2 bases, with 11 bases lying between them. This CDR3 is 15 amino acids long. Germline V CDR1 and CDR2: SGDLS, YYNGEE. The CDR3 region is CASSAPKGNTGELFF. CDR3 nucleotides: TGTGCCAGCAGCGCCCCGAAGGGAAACACCGGGGAGCTGTTTTTT.

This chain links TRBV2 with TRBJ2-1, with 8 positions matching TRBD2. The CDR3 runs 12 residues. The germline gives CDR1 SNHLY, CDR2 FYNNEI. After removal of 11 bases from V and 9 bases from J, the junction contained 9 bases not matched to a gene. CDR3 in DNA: TGTGCCGCCAGCACGGGGGGGGGTGAGCAGTTCTTC. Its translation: CAASTGGGEQFF.

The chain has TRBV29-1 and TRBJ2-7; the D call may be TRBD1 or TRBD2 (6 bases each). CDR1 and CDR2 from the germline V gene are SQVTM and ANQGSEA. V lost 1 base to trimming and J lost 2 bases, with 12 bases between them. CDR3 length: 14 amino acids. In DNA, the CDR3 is TGCAGCGTTGAAGTGAGGGGGGCCGCCTACGAGCAGTACTTC. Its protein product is CSVEVRGAAYEQYF.

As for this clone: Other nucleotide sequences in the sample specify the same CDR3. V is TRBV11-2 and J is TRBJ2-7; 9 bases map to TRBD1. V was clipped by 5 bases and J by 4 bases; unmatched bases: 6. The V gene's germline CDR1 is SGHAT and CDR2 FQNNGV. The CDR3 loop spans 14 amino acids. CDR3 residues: CASSLGTGPYEQYF. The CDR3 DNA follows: TGTGCCAGCAGCCTAGGGACAGGGCCTTACGAGCAGTACTTC.

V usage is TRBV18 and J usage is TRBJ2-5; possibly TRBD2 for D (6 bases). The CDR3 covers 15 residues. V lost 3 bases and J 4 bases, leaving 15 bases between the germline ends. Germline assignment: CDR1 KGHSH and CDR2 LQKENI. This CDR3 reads CASSPEPGVGETQYF. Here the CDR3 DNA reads TGTGCCAGCTCACCGGAGCCGGGGGTTGGAGAGACCCAGTACTTC.

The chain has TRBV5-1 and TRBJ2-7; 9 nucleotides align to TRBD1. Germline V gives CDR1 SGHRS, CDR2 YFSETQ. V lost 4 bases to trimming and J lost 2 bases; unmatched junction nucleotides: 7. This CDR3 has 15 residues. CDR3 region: CASSGYRGPTYEQYF. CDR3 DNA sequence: TGCGCCAGCAGCGGGTACAGGGGGCCAACCTACGAGCAGTACTTC. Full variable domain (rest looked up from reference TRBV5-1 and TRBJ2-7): KAGVTQTPRYLIKTRGQQVTLSCSPISGHRSVSWYQQTPGQGLQFLFEYFSETQRNKGNFPGRFSGRQFSNSRSEMNVSTLELGDSALYLCASSGYRGPTYEQYFGPGTRLTVT.

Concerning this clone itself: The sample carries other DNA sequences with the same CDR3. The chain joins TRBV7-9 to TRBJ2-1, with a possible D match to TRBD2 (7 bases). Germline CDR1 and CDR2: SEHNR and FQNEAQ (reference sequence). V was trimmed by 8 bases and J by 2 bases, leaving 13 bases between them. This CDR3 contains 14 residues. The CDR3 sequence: CASSLGGPYNEQFF. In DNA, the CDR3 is TGTGCCAGCTCCCTGGGGGGGCCCTACAATGAGCAGTTCTTC.

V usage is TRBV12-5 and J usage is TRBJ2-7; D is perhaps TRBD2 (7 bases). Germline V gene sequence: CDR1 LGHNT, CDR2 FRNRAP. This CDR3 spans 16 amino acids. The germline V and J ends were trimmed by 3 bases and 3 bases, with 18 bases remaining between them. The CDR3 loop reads CASGFQGKGEGYEQYF. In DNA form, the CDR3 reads TGTGCTAGTGGTTTCCAAGGTAAGGGGGAGGGCTACGAGCAGTACTTC.

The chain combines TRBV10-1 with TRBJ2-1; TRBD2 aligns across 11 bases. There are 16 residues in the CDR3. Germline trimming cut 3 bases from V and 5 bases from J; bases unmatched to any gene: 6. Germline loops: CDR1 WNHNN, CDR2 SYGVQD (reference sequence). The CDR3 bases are TGCGCCAGCAGTGATCCGGGACTAGCGGCTAACAATGAGCAGTTCTTC. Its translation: CASSDPGLAANNEQFF.

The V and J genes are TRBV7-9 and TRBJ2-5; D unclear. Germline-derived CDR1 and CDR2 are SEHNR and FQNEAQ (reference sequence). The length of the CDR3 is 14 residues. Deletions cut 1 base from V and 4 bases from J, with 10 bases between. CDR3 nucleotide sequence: TGTGCCAGCAGCTTAGTGAAGTCGAGAGAGACCCAGTACTTC. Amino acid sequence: CASSLVKSRETQYF.

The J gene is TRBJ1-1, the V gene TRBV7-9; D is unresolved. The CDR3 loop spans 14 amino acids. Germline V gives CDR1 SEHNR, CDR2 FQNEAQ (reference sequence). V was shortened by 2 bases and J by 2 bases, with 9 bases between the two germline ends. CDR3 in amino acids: CASSLSYGNTEAFF. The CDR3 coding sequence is TGTGCCAGCAGCTTAAGTTACGGAAACACTGAAGCTTTCTTT.

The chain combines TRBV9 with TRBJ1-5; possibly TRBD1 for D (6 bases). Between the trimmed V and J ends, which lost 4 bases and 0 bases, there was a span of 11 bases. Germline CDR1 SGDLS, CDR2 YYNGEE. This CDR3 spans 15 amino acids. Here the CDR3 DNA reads TGTGCCAGCAGCTCGGGACACGATAGCAATCAGCCCCAGCATTTT. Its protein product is CASSSGHDSNQPQHF.

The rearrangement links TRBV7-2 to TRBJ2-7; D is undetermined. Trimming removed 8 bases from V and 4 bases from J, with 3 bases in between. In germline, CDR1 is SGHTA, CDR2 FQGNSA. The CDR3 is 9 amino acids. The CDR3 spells CASGYEQYF. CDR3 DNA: TGTGCCAGCGGTTACGAGCAGTACTTC.

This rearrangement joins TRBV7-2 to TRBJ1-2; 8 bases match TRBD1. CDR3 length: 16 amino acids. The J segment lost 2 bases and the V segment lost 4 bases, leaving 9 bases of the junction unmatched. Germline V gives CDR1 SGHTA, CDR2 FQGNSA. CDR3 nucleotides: TGTGCCAGCAGCTCCCCCGGACAGGGTTACAACTATGGCTACACCTTC. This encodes CASSSPGQGYNYGYTF.

CDR3 coding DNA: TGCGCCAGCAGCGCGACAGGGGGCACTGAAGCTTTCTTT. Residues: CASSATGGTEAFF. The chain carries TRBV5-1 and TRBJ1-1; TRBD1 matches at 9 bases. CDR1 is SGHRS, CDR2 YFSETQ, per germline. V shed 4 bases, J shed 4 bases, and the junction held 2 bases outside the gene matches. The CDR3 is 13 residues long.

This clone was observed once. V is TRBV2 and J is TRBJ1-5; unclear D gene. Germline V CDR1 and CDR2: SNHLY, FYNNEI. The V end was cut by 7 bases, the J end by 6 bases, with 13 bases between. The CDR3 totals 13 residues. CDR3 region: CASKGKFSQPQHF. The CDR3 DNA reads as TGTGCCAGCAAAGGAAAGTTTAGTCAGCCCCAGCATTTT.